This T cell receptor gamma chain was recorded in a study of gamma-delta T cells after stem cell transplantation (dated by TCRdb to 2016 to 2018). This clone is categorized as medium-sized (0.01 to 0.1%). Its cognate antigen has yet to be identified. A clone one base away is much larger, so this may be a read error. The same CDR3 also results from other DNA sequences found in this sample. Library preparation used RT-PCR. Sequencing was performed on an Illumina MiSeq. TCRdb reran clone calling on the public reads with CATT; rows sharing one DNA sequence were then combined. In all, the sample holds 1,500 to 2,000 gamma-chain clones, and 2.5% to 4% of those were seen once. In total, the top ten clones hold approximately 30% of the sample. CDR1 GITISATS and CDR2 ISYDGTV were looked up in the germline V gene (reference sequence). The CDR3 runs 16 amino acids, cysteine and phenylalanine included. This entry keeps only the CDR3 DNA: 48 bases, framed from base 1. For this chain, trimming is 2 bases at the V end and 5 bases at the J end, and the number of junction bases without a gene match is 3.

Sequencing was performed on gamma-delta T cells. The clonotype originates from a human donor. It is not recorded whose cells these are; they may come from a transplant donor. The chain was built from TRGV9 and TRGJP. The nucleotide sequence is TGTGCCTTGTGGGAGGCAAAAGAGTTGGGCAAAAAAATCAAGGTATTT. It encodes CALWEAKELGKKIKVF.